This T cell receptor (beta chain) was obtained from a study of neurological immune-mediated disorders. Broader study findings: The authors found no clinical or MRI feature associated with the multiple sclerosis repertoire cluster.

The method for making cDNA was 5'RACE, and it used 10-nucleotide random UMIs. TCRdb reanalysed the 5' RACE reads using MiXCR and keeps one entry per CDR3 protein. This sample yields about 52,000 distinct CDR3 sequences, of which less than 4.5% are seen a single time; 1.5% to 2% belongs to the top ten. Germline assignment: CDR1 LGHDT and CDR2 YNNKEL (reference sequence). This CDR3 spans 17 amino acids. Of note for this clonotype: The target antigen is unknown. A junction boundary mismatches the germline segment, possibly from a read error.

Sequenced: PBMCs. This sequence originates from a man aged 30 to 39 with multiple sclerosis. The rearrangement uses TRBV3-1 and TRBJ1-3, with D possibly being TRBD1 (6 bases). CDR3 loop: CASSQLLQGQDGKTIYF. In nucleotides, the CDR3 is TGTGCCAGCAGCCAACTTTTACAGGGCCAAGATGGAAAAACCATATATTTT.